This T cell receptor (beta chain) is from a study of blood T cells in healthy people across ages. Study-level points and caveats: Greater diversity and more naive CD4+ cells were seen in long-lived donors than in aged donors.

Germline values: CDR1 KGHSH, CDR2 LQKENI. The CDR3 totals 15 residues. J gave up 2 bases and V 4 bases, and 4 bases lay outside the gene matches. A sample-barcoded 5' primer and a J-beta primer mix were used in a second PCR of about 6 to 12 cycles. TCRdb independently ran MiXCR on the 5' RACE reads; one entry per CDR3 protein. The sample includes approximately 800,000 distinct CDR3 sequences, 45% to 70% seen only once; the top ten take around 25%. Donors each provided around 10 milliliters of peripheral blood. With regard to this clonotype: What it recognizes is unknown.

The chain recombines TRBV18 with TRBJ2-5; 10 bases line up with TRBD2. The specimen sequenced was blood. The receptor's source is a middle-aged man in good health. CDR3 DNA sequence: TGTGCCAGCTCACGATCTAGCGGGAGTCAAGAGACCCAGTACTTC. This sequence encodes CASSRSSGSQETQYF. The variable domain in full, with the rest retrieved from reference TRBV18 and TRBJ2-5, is NAGVMQNPRHLVRRRGQEARLRCSPMKGHSHVYWYRQLPEEGLKFMVYLQKENIIDESGMPKERFSAEFPKEGPSILRIQQVVRGDSAAYFCASSRSSGSQETQYFGPGTRLLVL.